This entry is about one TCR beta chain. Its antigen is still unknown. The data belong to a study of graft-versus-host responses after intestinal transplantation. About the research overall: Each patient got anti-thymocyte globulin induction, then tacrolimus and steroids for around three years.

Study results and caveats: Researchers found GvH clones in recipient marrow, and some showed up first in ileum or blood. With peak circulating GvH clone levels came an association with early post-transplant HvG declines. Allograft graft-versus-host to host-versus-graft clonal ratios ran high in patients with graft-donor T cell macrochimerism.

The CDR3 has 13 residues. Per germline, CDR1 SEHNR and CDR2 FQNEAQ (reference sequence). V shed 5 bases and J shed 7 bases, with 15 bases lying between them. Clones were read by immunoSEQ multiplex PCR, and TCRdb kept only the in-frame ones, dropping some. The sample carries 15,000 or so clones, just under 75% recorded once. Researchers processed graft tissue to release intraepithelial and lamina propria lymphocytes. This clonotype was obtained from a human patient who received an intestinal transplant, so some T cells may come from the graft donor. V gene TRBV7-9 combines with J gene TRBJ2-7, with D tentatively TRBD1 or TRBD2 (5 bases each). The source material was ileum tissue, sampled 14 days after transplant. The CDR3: CASSVGTASEQYF. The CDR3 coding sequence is TGTGCCAGCAGCGTCGGGACGGCTTCTGAGCAGTACTTC.